Below are 2 T cell receptor beta chains sequenced from a single sample in a study of T cells in Graves' hyperthyroidism and ophthalmopathy (dated by TCRdb to the late 2010s). Library preparation employed multiplex PCR. Sequencing relied on an Illumina HiSeq 2000. Amplification of TCR beta CDR3 regions was carried out from RNA transcripts. For the first round of RT-PCR on the TCR CDR3, the HTBI primer set was used together with the Qiagen OneStep RT-PCR kit. TCRdb reran the public reads through fastp at Q25 and MiXCR, keeping productive beta chains. Rows matching on CDR3 protein sequence are summarized as one entry with the most common DNA and genes. Recorded for this sample are about 350,000 distinct CDR3 sequences; approximately 13% of them occurred a single time. About 26% of the sample rests with the top ten. Material for sequencing was blood. Receptor source: a woman aged 25 to 39 with Graves' hyperthyroidism.

This clonotype has ten or more counts. The V and J genes are TRBV6-1 and TRBJ1-1, with D hard to call. V lost 1 base and J lost 1, with 7 bases in between. Germline V gene data show CDR1 as MNHNS and CDR2 as SASEGT. The CDR3 runs 14 residues. The CDR3 protein is CASSEGVPNTEAFF. The CDR3 DNA sequence: TGTGCCAGCAGTGAAGGAGTTCCGAACACTGAAGCTTTCTTT.

This clonotype has a handful of counts. The chain uses TRBV27 and TRBJ2-3; maybe TRBD2 (6 bases). The CDR3 has 16 residues. Germline-derived CDR1 and CDR2 are MNHEY and SMNVEV (reference sequence). The V end was cut by 5 bases, the J end by 1 base, with 16 bases between. The CDR3 region has the DNA TGTGCCAGCAGTCCCCGACTAGTTTTGGGCACAGATACGCAGTATTTT. This gives the protein CASSPRLVLGTDTQYF.